A selection of T cell receptor beta chains follows, all from one sample in a study of T-cell memory formation after mild COVID-19. MiXCR was run by TCRdb on the 5' RACE reads, yielding one entry per CDR3 protein. The sample carries almost 250,000 distinct CDR3 sequences, 15% recorded once. The sequenced sample was PBMCs or a T cell subset sorted from them (not recorded which). The receptor source for this set is an adult woman who had mild COVID-19 (a few samples of this study predate the infection). Cell type and time point are not known. The CDR3 runs from the conserved cysteine through the conserved F or W. The D gene is left open where the match is weak. The size of a clone is reported for some rows only, either as once, few or many, or as a class for expanded clones.

TRBV18,TRBJ2-1,-,-,TGTGCCAGCTCACCAGGGGACGGGATCGGAAATGAGCAGTTCTTC,CASSPGDGIGNEQFF
TRBV6-2/TRBV6-3,TRBJ1-2,-,-,TGTGCCAGCAGTTACGTCTCCTACTATGGCTACACCTTC,CASSYVSYYGYTF
TRBV6-6,TRBJ2-2,-,-,TGTGCCAGCAGTTACCGGCAGAACACCGGGGAGCTGTTTTTT,CASSYRQNTGELFF
TRBV7-3,TRBJ2-2,few,-,TGTGCCAGCAGCCCGTTGCCGGAGGGGGTCGGGGAGCTGTTTTTT,CASSPLPEGVGELFF
TRBV14,TRBJ2-3,few,TRBD2,TGTGCCAGCAGCCAAAGGTGGGGAGCGGGGGACACAGATACGCAGTATTTT,CASSQRWGAGDTDTQYF
TRBV7-9,TRBJ1-1,few,-,TGTGCCAGCAGCTTAGTCGGGGGGGTTGAAGCTTTCTTT,CASSLVGGVEAFF
TRBV6-6,TRBJ2-5,-,-,TGTGCCAGCAGGGGGTCGGGGGGCCCTCAAGAGACCCAGTACTTC,CASRGSGGPQETQYF
TRBV5-1,TRBJ1-2,few,TRBD1,TGCGCCAGCAGCCACGAGACAGGGAACTATGGCTACACCTTC,CASSHETGNYGYTF
TRBV7-3,TRBJ2-3,few,TRBD2,TGTGCCAGCAGCATGACTAGCGGGTCAGATACGCAGTATTTT,CASSMTSGSDTQYF
TRBV7-9,TRBJ1-2,few,-,TGTGCCACCCGTGAGGGGCCGGATGGCTACACCTTC,CATREGPDGYTF
TRBV24-1,TRBJ1-1,-,-,TGTGCCACCTCCCAAGGGGGGAACACTGAAGCTTTCTTT,CATSQGGNTEAFF
TRBV27,TRBJ2-7,-,TRBD2,TGTGCCAGCAGTCGGATAGCGGGAGGGCTCGAGCAGTACTTC,CASSRIAGGLEQYF
TRBV30,TRBJ2-3,-,-,TGTGCCTGGAAGGGTAGCACAGATACGCAGTATTTT,CAWKGSTDTQYF
TRBV5-1,TRBJ1-1,few,-,TGCGCCAGCAGCACGTTTTCCGGCACCACTGAAGCTTTCTTT,CASSTFSGTTEAFF
TRBV20-1,TRBJ2-7,few,-,TGCAGTGCTAGAGAAACAGTGGGCGAGCAGTACTTC,CSARETVGEQYF
TRBV24-1,TRBJ2-3,few,-,TGTGCCACCTCACAGGGCCTTAGCACAGATACGCAGTATTTT,CATSQGLSTDTQYF